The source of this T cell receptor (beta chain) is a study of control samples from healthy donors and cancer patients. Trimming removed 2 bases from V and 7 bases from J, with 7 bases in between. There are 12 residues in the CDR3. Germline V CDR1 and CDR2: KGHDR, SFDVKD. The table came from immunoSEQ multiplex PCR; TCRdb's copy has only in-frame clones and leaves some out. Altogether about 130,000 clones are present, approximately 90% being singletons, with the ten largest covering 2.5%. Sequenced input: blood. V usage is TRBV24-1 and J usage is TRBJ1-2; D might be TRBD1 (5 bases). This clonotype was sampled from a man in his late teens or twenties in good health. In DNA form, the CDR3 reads TGTGCCACCAGTGATTGGGGGTCTGGCTACACCTTC. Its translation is CATSDWGSGYTF.